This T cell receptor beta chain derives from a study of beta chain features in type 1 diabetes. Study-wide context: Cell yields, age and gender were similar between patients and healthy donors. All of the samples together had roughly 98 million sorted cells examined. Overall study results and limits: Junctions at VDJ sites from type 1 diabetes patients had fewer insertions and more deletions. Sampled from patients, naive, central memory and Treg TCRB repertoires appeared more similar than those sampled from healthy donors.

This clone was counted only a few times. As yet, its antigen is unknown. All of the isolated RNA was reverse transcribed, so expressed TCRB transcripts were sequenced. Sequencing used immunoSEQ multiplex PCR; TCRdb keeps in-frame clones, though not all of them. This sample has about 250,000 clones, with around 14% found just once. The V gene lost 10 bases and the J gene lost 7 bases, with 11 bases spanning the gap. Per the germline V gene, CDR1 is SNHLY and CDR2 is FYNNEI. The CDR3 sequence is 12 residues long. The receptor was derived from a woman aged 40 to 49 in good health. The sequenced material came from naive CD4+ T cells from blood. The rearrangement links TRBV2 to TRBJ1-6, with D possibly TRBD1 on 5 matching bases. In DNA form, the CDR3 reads TGTGCCATCCGACAGACCAATTCACCCCTCCACTTT. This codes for CAIRQTNSPLHF.